This T cell receptor (beta chain) was recorded in a study of blood T cell repertoires in COVID-19. CDR3 size: 14 residues. Trimming removed 3 bases at V and 4 bases at J, with 13 bases between. Germline values: CDR1 DFQATT, CDR2 SNEGSKA (reference sequence). Patients from Seattle were sampled longitudinally, starting during active infection. Original handling: Reference gene primers were amplified, and this amplification served to estimate nucleated cell counts. Here immunoSEQ multiplex PCR was the method, and the copy in TCRdb shows in-frame clones only, minus some. V and J calls plus clone size are reproduced from that table; the DNA served to infer D and trimming. The sample lists 30,000 to 40,000 clones, about three quarters occurring once.

Input material: peripheral blood. The source is a man between 65 and 85 years old with COVID-19, enrolled during active disease. The V call is TRBV20-1, the J call TRBJ2-1; TRBD2 is a possible D gene (6 bases). The CDR3: CSASGGVRYNEQFF. The CDR3 DNA reads as TGCAGTGCTAGTGGCGGGGTTCGGTACAATGAGCAGTTCTTC.